One and the same sample provided the 18 T cell receptor beta chains below, sequenced in a study of CD8+CD57+ T cells in acquired aplastic anemia. TCR beta VDJ and CDR3 profiling used genomic DNA as template. From the reads, TCRdb called clonotypes with MiXCR, one entry per CDR3 protein. Among just over 400,000 distinct CDR3 sequences listed, around 72% were seen once. The sample was sorted CD4+, CD8+, or CD8+CD57+ T cells (not recorded which) from PBMCs. The receptors shown here come from a human donor in good health, serving as a control.

This clonotype has only a few counts. The rearrangement uses TRBV6-2 or TRBV6-3 and TRBJ1-5; D is unclear. CDR3 size: 15 residues. Trimming cost V 6 bases and J 7 bases, with 19 bases left between them. The germline V gene encodes CDR1 MNHEY and CDR2 SVGEGT. Written as DNA, the CDR3 is TGTGCCAGCAGCCATTCTGTAACGTGGGAACAGCCCCAGCATTTT. Translating gives CASSHSVTWEQPQHF.

On this clonotype: The germline gene is not matched at one end of the junction; a read error may be the cause. The chain employs TRBV7-9 and TRBJ2-1; 8 bases map to TRBD2. The length of the CDR3 is 15 residues. Germline loops: CDR1 SEHNR, CDR2 FQNEAQ (reference sequence). CDR3 in DNA: TGTGCCAGCAGCCCGGTAGCGGGGATGGCCGGGGAGCTGTTCTTC. Translating it yields CASSPVAGMAGELFF.

This chain uses TRBV7-2 with TRBJ2-7; TRBD2 matches 7 bases. This CDR3 is built from 15 residues. The germline gives CDR1 SGHTA, CDR2 FQGNSA. The J segment lost 7 bases and the V segment lost 3 bases, leaving 12 bases of the junction unmatched. In DNA, the CDR3 is TGTGCCAGCAGCTTCAACCGGGACGGGGGGTCAGAGCAGTACTTC. Its translation is CASSFNRDGGSEQYF.

The genes are TRBV19 and TRBJ1-5; D not certain. This CDR3 comprises 12 residues. Germline CDR1 LNHDA, CDR2 SQIVND (reference sequence). Trimming cost V 5 bases and J 7 bases, with 9 bases left between them. This CDR3 reads CASSPRGQPQHF. The DNA of the CDR3 is TGTGCCAGTAGTCCCCGCGGGCAGCCCCAGCATTTT.

The chain recombines TRBV7-2 with TRBJ1-5; 12 bases align to TRBD1. This CDR3 is 15 amino acids long. CDR1 is SGHTA and CDR2 is FQGNSA in the germline V gene. V lost 2 bases to trimming and J lost 12 bases; unmatched junction nucleotides: 8. CDR3 bases: TGTGCCAGCAGCTTACCCGGGACAGGGGGCTACGACCAGCATTTT. As protein: CASSLPGTGGYDQHF.

This clonotype was seen only a few times. The V gene is TRBV19, the J gene TRBJ2-2, with 7 bases that match TRBD1. Germline CDR1 reads LNHDA; CDR2 reads SQIVND (reference sequence). The CDR3 is 15 residues long. Trimming at V came to 3 bases and at J to 9 bases, leaving 10 bases not matched to a gene. The DNA for the CDR3 is TGTGCCAGTAGTATCCCCAAGACAGGGCCGTGGGAGCTGTTTTTT. Protein product: CASSIPKTGPWELFF.

The genes are TRBV7-9 and TRBJ2-7; tentative D call: TRBD1 (6 bases). The germline V gene has CDR1 SEHNR and CDR2 FQNEAQ (reference sequence). With 2 bases removed from V and 4 bases from J, the gap between germline ends came to 9 bases. The CDR3 extends over 13 amino acids. This CDR3 reads CASSLFTGYEQYF. In DNA form, the CDR3 reads TGTGCCAGCAGCTTATTTACAGGGTACGAGCAGTACTTC.

This clonotype was found many times. The rearrangement links TRBV6-2 or TRBV6-3 to TRBJ1-5; TRBD1 might be the D (5 bases). This CDR3 region has 15 residues. From germline, CDR1 is MNHEY and CDR2 SVGEGT. Trimming stripped 1 base from V and 1 base from J, with 8 bases between. CDR3 residues: CASSYFGDSNQPQHF. For the CDR3, the DNA is TGTGCCAGCAGTTACTTCGGGGACAGCAATCAGCCCCAGCATTTT.

The chain has TRBV19 and TRBJ2-7; no clear D. Germline CDR1 reads LNHDA; CDR2 reads SQIVND (reference sequence). This CDR3 region has 15 residues. V dropped 9 bases and J dropped 7 bases, with 25 bases sitting between them. DNA for the CDR3: TGTGCCAGCAGCCAACCTGGCGATTGCGTGTCGGAGCAGTACTTC. Amino acid sequence: CASSQPGDCVSEQYF.

Many counts were recorded for this clonotype. As DNA, the CDR3 is TGTGCCAGCAGGCCCTGGACGGGTAACTATGGCTACACCTTC. This gives the protein CASRPWTGNYGYTF. This chain links TRBV6-2 or TRBV6-3 with TRBJ1-2; D unresolved. CDR3 size: 14 residues. Germline loops: CDR1 MNHEY, CDR2 SVGEGT. Trimming took off 6 bases at V and 1 base at J, with 12 bases between the two ends.

This chain joins TRBV5-1 and TRBJ2-5; 7 bases align to TRBD1. The CDR3 is made up of 13 amino acids. The germline V gene has CDR1 SGHRS and CDR2 YFSETQ. Trimming removed 0 bases from V and 10 bases from J; junction bases left unmatched: 6. CDR3 protein: CASSLARQGGQYF. Here the CDR3 DNA reads TGCGCCAGCAGCTTGGCCAGACAGGGCGGCCAGTACTTC.

About this clonotype itself: No conserved phenylalanine or tryptophan is present at the end of the CDR3, so a read error is the likely explanation. The chain has TRBV20-1 and TRBJ1-2; D is uncertain. The CDR3 runs to 13 residues. Germline CDR1 reads DFQATT; CDR2 reads SNEGSKA (reference sequence). The V and J ends lost 3 bases and 6 bases respectively, with 14 bases between them. CDR3 residues: CSASGANFDGYTP. CDR3 DNA sequence: TGCAGTGCTAGTGGTGCGAATTTTGATGGCTACACCCCC.

This clonotype has more than one count but fewer than ten. The CDR3 coding sequence is TGTGCCATCAGTGAGTCCAGGGTCGGAACTAATGAAAAACTGTTTTTT. Translating it yields CAISESRVGTNEKLFF. This chain joins TRBV10-3 and TRBJ1-4, with D perhaps matching TRBD1 (5 bases). V was clipped by 0 bases and J by 1 base, with 9 bases between them. The CDR3 runs 16 residues. Germline V lookup: CDR1 ENHRY, CDR2 SYGVKD.

V and J are TRBV12-5 and TRBJ1-6; D is ambiguous. V was shortened by 0 bases and J by 7 bases, with 4 bases between the two germline ends. This CDR3 comprises 13 residues. Germline CDR1 LGHNT, CDR2 FRNRAP. DNA for the CDR3: TGTGCTAGTGGTTTGGTACCAAATTCACCCCTCCACTTT. Amino acid sequence: CASGLVPNSPLHF.

With respect to this clonotype: A read error may account for a junction end that differs from germline. The chain is built from TRBV7-9 and TRBJ2-2; weak D call: TRBD2 (6 bases). CDR1 SEHNR and CDR2 FQNEAQ come from the germline V gene (reference sequence). The CDR3 has 12 residues. The DNA of the CDR3 is TGTGCCAGCAGCTTAGGGACCGGGGGACTTTTTTTC. Translation: CASSLGTGGLFF.

With regard to this clonotype: Germline and junction disagree at one end, which may indicate a read error. The V gene is TRBV7-8, the J gene TRBJ1-1; D is ambiguous. The CDR3 extends over 13 amino acids. Looked up from germline, CDR1 is SGHVS and CDR2 is FQNEAQ. The CDR3 bases are TGTGCCAGCATCTTAGACGGGAACAATGAAGCTTTCTTT. Amino acids: CASILDGNNEAFF.

The rearrangement links TRBV7-9 to TRBJ2-7; TRBD1 might be the D (6 bases). The V end lost 5 bases, the J end lost 13 bases, and 27 bases lay between the germline ends. This CDR3 contains 15 residues. Looked up from germline, CDR1 is SEHNR and CDR2 is FQNEAQ (reference sequence). The CDR3 is CASSKEQGQWLHLYF. CDR3 DNA: TGTGCCAGCAGCAAAGAACAGGGTCAGTGGCTACACCTTTACTTC.

This clonotype has a single count. The CDR3 does not end in the conserved phenylalanine or tryptophan, so this is likely a read error. It is unclear where the CDR3 begins or ends on the DNA, so no DNA is shown, and the CDR3 is as TCRdb lists it. The chain carries TRBV7-9 and TRBJ1-6. The germline V gene encodes CDR1 SEHNR and CDR2 FQNEAQ (reference sequence). The CDR3 adds up to 13 amino acids, both ends counted. CDR3 loop: CASSLSGGGTYEQ.